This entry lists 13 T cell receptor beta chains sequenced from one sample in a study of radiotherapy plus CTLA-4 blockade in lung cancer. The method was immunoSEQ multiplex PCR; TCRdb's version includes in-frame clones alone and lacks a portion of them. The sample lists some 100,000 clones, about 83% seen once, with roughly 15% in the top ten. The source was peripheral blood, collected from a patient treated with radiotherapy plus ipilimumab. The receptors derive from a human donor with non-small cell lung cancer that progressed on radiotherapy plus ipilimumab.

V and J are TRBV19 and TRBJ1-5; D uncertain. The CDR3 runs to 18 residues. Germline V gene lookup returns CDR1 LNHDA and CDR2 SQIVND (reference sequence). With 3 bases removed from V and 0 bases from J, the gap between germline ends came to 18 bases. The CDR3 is CASSISVGRFFSNQPQHF. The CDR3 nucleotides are TGTGCCAGTAGTATTTCCGTCGGTCGGTTCTTTAGCAATCAGCCCCAGCATTTT.

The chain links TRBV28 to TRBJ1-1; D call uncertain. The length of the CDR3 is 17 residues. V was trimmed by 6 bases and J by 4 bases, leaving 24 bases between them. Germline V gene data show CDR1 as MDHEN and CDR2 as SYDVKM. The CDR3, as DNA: TGTGCCAGCAGGGGCCTTAGGGAGGGCCAATGGGCCACTGAAGCTTTCTTT. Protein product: CASRGLREGQWATEAFF.

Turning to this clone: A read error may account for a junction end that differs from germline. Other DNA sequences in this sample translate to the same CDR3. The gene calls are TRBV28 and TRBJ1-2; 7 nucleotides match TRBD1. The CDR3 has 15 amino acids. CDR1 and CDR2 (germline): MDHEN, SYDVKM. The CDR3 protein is CASSPPTGANYGYTF. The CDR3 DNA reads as TGTGCCAGCAGTCCCCCCACAGGGGCCAACTATGGCTATACCTTC.

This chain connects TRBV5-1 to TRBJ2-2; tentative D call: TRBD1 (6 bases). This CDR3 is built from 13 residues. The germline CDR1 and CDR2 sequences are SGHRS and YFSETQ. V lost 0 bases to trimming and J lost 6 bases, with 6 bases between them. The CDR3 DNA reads TGCGCCAGCAGCTTGGAGGGGGCCGGGGAGCTGTTTTTT. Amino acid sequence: CASSLEGAGELFF. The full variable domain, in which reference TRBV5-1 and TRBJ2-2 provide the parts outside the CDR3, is KAGVTQTPRYLIKTRGQQVTLSCSPISGHRSVSWYQQTPGQGLQFLFEYFSETQRNKGNFPGRFSGRQFSNSRSEMNVSTLELGDSALYLCASSLEGAGELFFGEGSRLTVL.

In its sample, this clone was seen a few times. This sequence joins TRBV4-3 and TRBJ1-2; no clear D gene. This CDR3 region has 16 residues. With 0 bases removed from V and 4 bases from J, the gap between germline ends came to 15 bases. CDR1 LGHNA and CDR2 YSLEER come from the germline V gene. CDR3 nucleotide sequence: TGCGCCAGCAGCCAAGATTCGGGCGGGTACGGCTATGGCTACACCTTC. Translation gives CASSQDSGGYGYGYTF.

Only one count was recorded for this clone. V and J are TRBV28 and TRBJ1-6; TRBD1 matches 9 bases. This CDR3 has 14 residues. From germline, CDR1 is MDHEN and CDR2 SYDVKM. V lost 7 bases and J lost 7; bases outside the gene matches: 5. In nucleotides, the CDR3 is TGTGCCAGCACTGTGACAGGGGGGAATTCACCCCTCCACTTT. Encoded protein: CASTVTGGNSPLHF. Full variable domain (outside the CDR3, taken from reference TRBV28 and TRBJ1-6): DVKVTQSSRYLVKRTGEKVFLECVQDMDHENMFWYRQDPGLGLRLIYFSYDVKMKEKGDIPEGYSVSREKKERFSLILESASTNQTSMYLCASTVTGGNSPLHFGNGTRLTVT.

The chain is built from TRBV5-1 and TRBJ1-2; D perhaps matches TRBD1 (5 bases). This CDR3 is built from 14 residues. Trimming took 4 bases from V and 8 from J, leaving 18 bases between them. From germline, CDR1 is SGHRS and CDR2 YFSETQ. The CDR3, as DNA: TGCGCCAGCAGCCGGGACGGACCTAGGAGCGGCTACACCTTC. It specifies CASSRDGPRSGYTF. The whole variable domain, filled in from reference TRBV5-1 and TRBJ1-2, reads KAGVTQTPRYLIKTRGQQVTLSCSPISGHRSVSWYQQTPGQGLQFLFEYFSETQRNKGNFPGRFSGRQFSNSRSEMNVSTLELGDSALYLCASSRDGPRSGYTFGSGTRLTVV.

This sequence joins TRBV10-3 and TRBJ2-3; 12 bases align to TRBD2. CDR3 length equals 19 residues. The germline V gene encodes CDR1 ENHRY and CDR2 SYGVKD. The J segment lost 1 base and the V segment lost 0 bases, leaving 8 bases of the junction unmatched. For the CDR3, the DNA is TGTGCCATCAGTGAGTCGCGGCTAGCGGGGGGGGAAGGCACAGATACGCAGTATTTT. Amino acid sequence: CAISESRLAGGEGTDTQYF.

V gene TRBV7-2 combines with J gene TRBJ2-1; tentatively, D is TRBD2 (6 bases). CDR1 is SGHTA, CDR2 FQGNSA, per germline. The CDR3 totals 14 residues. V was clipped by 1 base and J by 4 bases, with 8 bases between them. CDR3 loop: CASSLVGGYNEQFF. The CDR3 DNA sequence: TGTGCCAGCAGCTTAGTCGGGGGATACAATGAGCAGTTCTTC. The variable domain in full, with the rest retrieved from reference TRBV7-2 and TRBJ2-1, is GAGVSQSPSNKVTEKGKDVELRCDPISGHTALYWYRQSLGQGLEFLIYFQGNSAPDKSGLPSDRFSAERTGGSVSTLTIQRTQQEDSAVYLCASSLVGGYNEQFFGPGTRLTVL.

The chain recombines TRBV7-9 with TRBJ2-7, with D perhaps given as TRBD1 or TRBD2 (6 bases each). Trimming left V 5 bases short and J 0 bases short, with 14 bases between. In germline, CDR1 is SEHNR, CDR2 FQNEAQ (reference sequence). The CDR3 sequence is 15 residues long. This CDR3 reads CASSRSGGLSYEQYF. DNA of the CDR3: TGTGCCAGCAGCCGCTCCGGGGGCCTCTCCTACGAGCAGTACTTC.

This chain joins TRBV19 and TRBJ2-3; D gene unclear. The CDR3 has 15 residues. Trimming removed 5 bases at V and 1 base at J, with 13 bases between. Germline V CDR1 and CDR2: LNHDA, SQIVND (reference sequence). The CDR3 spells CASSLRPFGTDTQYF. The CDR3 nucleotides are TGTGCCAGTAGTTTAAGACCGTTCGGCACAGATACGCAGTATTTT.

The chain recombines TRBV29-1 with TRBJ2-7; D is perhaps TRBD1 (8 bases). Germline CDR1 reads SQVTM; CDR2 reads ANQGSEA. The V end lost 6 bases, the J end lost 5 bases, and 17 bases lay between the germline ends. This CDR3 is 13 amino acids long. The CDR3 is CSVTDREGNEQYF. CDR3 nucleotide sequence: TGCAGCGTCACGGACAGGGAGGGCAACGAGCAGTACTTC.

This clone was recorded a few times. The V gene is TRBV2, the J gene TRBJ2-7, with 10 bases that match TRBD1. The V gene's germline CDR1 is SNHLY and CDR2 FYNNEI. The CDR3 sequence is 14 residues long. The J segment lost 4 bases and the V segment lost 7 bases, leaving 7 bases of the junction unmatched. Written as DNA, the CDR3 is TGTGCCAGCAATGGACAGGGGGTTTTGTACGAGCAGTACTTC. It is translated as CASNGQGVLYEQYF. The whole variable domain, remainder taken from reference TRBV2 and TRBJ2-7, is EPEVTQTPSHQVTQMGQEVILRCVPISNHLYFYWYRQILGQKVEFLVSFYNNEISEKSEIFDDQFSVERPDGSNFTLKIRSTKLEDSAMYFCASNGQGVLYEQYFGPGTRLTVT.